Shown below are 20 T cell receptor beta chains from a single sample sequenced in a study of shared clonotypes between healthy human individuals. The table came from immunoSEQ multiplex PCR; TCRdb's copy has only in-frame clones and leaves some out. The sample lists around 650,000 clones, roughly 95% seen once, with approximately 0.12% in the top ten. Naive CD8 populations comprised CD45RO-negative cells positively selected for CCR7, excluding terminally differentiated effector memory CD45RA+ cells. The sequencing sample was made of naive CD8+ T cells sorted from blood. The origin of the receptors is a woman aged 25 to 39 in good health.

The chain couples TRBV5-6 to TRBJ2-7; the match to TRBD2 covers 15 bases. Germline V gives CDR1 SGHDT, CDR2 YYEEEE. The trim removed 4 bases at V and 5 bases at J, leaving 13 bases unmatched. The length of the CDR3 is 18 residues. CDR3: CASSPAGLAGGRLNEQYF. CDR3 DNA sequence: TGTGCCAGCAGCCCCGCCGGACTAGCGGGAGGGCGGTTGAACGAGCAGTACTTC.

The chain carries TRBV7-6 and TRBJ2-1; weak D call: TRBD1 (6 bases). The CDR3 is 17 amino acids. V was pared by 1 base and J by 4 bases, with 17 bases between. Germline values: CDR1 SGHVS, CDR2 FNYEAQ. The CDR3 is CASSLVTGRGLYNEQFF. The CDR3 nucleotides read TGTGCCAGCAGCTTAGTGACAGGTCGAGGCCTTTACAATGAGCAGTTCTTC.

The chain combines TRBV10-2 with TRBJ2-2; no firm D call. The germline CDR1 and CDR2 sequences are WSHSY and SAAADI. The CDR3 runs 15 residues. With 0 bases removed from V and 7 bases from J, the gap between germline ends came to 12 bases. The DNA of the CDR3 is TGCGCCAGCAGTGAGTCCGCTAGTATTTACGGGGAGCTGTTTTTT. It is translated as CASSESASIYGELFF.

V usage is TRBV7-6 and J usage is TRBJ1-2, with D possibly being TRBD1 (5 bases). V lost 5 bases and J 4 bases, leaving 17 bases between the germline ends. The CDR3 runs to 15 residues. Germline values: CDR1 SGHVS, CDR2 FNYEAQ. The CDR3 nucleotides read TGTGCCAGCAGCCCCTCTTTGGGGGGGAGCTATGGCTACACCTTC. Protein sequence: CASSPSLGGSYGYTF.

V usage is TRBV5-6 and J usage is TRBJ2-5; D uncertain. Germline CDR1 is SGHDT and CDR2 is YYEEEE. CDR3 length: 14 residues. Trimming took off 1 base at V and 0 bases at J, with 7 bases between the two ends. CDR3 nucleotide sequence: TGTGCCAGCAGCTTGACGAGGTACCAAGAGACCCAGTACTTC. Its translation is CASSLTRYQETQYF. Complete variable domain (other parts from reference TRBV5-6 and TRBJ2-5): DAGVTQSPTHLIKTRGQQVTLRCSPKSGHDTVSWYQQALGQGPQFIFQYYEEEERQRGNFPDRFSGHQFPNYSSELNVNALLLGDSALYLCASSLTRYQETQYFGPGTRLLVL.

Points on this clone: Other DNA sequences within the sample encode an identical CDR3. The V gene is TRBV5-1, the J gene TRBJ1-1; TRBD1 might be the D (5 bases). Trimming took off 2 bases at V and 8 bases at J, with 13 bases between the two ends. Germline assignment: CDR1 SGHRS and CDR2 YFSETQ. The CDR3 totals 13 residues. CDR3 DNA sequence: TGCGCCAGCAGCTTAAGTTGGGGGGACGAAGCTTTCTTT. It encodes CASSLSWGDEAFF.

J is TRBJ2-3 and V is TRBV16, with a possible D match to TRBD2 (6 bases). CDR3 length: 16 residues. V was trimmed by 2 bases and J by 2 bases, leaving 14 bases between them. Germline CDR1 and CDR2: KGHSY and FQNENV. The CDR3, as DNA: TGTGCCAGCAGCCAAAAATCGGGGGTCGACACAGATACGCAGTATTTT. Protein product: CASSQKSGVDTDTQYF.

J is TRBJ2-3 and V is TRBV27; D perhaps matches TRBD2 (6 bases). The CDR3 is 15 residues long. Trimming left V 2 bases short and J 1 base short, with 10 bases between. Germline CDR1 reads MNHEY; CDR2 reads SMNVEV (reference sequence). The CDR3 is CASSLGGWRTDTQYF. CDR3 nucleotides: TGTGCCAGCAGTTTAGGGGGGTGGCGCACAGATACGCAGTATTTT.

The V gene is TRBV9, the J gene TRBJ2-3, with 10 bases that match TRBD2. V was pared by 6 bases and J by 3 bases, with 13 bases of the junction left unmatched. There are 17 residues in the CDR3. CDR1 and CDR2 from the germline V gene are SGDLS and YYNGEE. CDR3 in DNA: TGTGCCAGCACCCACAATCCCTCTAGCGGGAGTACAGATACGCAGTATTTT. This sequence encodes CASTHNPSSGSTDTQYF.

V gene TRBV5-1 combines with J gene TRBJ1-4; D perhaps matches TRBD1 (5 bases). The germline gives CDR1 SGHRS, CDR2 YFSETQ. CDR3 length: 15 amino acids. With 2 bases removed from V and 6 bases from J, the gap between germline ends came to 14 bases. DNA for the CDR3: TGCGCCAGCAGCTTCAGTCAGGGTTTCGATGAAAAACTGTTTTTT. Translation: CASSFSQGFDEKLFF.

This clone was recorded a few times. The chain carries TRBV29-1 and TRBJ1-1; 9 positions match TRBD1. Per germline, CDR1 SQVTM and CDR2 ANQGSEA. The CDR3 sequence is 12 residues long. The ends lost 6 bases at V and 6 bases at J; junction bases unmatched: 5. CDR3: CSVRGTGSEAFF. CDR3 bases: TGCAGCGTACGAGGGACAGGGTCTGAAGCTTTCTTT.

The V call is TRBV10-3, the J call TRBJ2-7; TRBD1 aligns across 12 bases. This CDR3 region has 13 residues. V was pared by 11 bases and J by 2 bases, with 4 bases of the junction left unmatched. Germline V gives CDR1 ENHRY, CDR2 SYGVKD. The CDR3: CAAGTGGPYEQYF. Here the CDR3 DNA reads TGTGCCGCTGGGACAGGGGGCCCCTACGAGCAGTACTTC.

The table lists this clone with a count of one. V gene TRBV10-1 combines with J gene TRBJ1-1; D possibly corresponds to TRBD1 (6 bases). The CDR3 extends over 12 amino acids. The V gene lost 5 bases and the J gene lost 4 bases, with 8 bases spanning the gap. Germline loops: CDR1 WNHNN, CDR2 SYGVQD (reference sequence). CDR3 residues: CASSQGPTEAFF. As DNA, the CDR3 is TGCGCCAGCAGTCAGGGGCCCACTGAAGCTTTCTTT.

The chain joins TRBV6-6 to TRBJ2-1; 7 bases fit TRBD1. From germline, CDR1 is MNHNY and CDR2 SVGAGI (reference sequence). V was pared by 3 bases and J by 1 base, with 3 bases of the junction left unmatched. The CDR3 runs 15 residues. CDR3 coding DNA: TGTGCCAGCAGTTATGTACAGGGGTCCTACAATGAGCAGTTCTTC. Translation gives CASSYVQGSYNEQFF.

This clone was detected once. The chain links TRBV9 to TRBJ2-1; TRBD2 matches at 8 bases. Germline V gives CDR1 SGDLS, CDR2 YYNGEE. The CDR3 totals 17 residues. The ends lost 0 bases at V and 0 bases at J; junction bases unmatched: 5. CDR3 loop: CASSVGGAGGSYNEQFF. For the CDR3, the DNA is TGTGCCAGCAGCGTAGGAGGGGCGGGAGGCTCCTACAATGAGCAGTTCTTC.

The CDR3 DNA reads as TGCGCCAGCAGCCAAGTTCCCCCTGACAGGGGGGATACGCAGTATTTT. Its translation: CASSQVPPDRGDTQYF. This chain links TRBV4-1 with TRBJ2-3; TRBD1 agrees at 9 bases. The V gene end was trimmed by 1 base and the J gene end by 6 bases; junction bases not matched to a gene: 8. Germline V CDR1 and CDR2: MGHRA, YSYEKL. The CDR3 is made up of 16 amino acids.

This rearrangement joins TRBV7-8 to TRBJ1-5, with D unclear. Trimming took off 1 base at V and 5 bases at J, with 9 bases between the two ends. There are 14 residues in the CDR3. Germline CDR1 is SGHVS and CDR2 is FQNEAQ. DNA of the CDR3: TGTGCCAGCAGCTTAGGTGGAGATGATCAGCCCCAGCATTTT. It codes for CASSLGGDDQPQHF. Together with reference TRBV7-8 and TRBJ1-5, the CDR3 gives the full variable domain: GAGVSQSPRYKVAKRGQDVALRCDPISGHVSLFWYQQALGQGPEFLTYFQNEAQLDKSGLPSDRFFAERPEGSVSTLKIQRTQQEDSAVYLCASSLGGDDQPQHFGDGTRLSIL.

This chain joins TRBV7-6 and TRBJ2-1, with a tentative D call TRBD2 (6 bases). V was shortened by 5 bases and J by 7 bases, with 9 bases between the two germline ends. Germline V gives CDR1 SGHVS, CDR2 FNYEAQ. This CDR3 contains 12 residues. The DNA for the CDR3 is TGTGCCAGCAGCGGGGACTCAAATGAGCAGTTCTTC. Protein sequence: CASSGDSNEQFF.

This CDR3 reads CASSEERETVSYEQYF. In nucleotides, the CDR3 is TGTGCCAGCAGTGAAGAAAGGGAGACAGTCTCCTACGAGCAGTACTTC. The chain is built from TRBV2 and TRBJ2-7; D is possibly TRBD1 or TRBD2 (5 bases each). Germline assignment: CDR1 SNHLY and CDR2 FYNNEI. Between the trimmed V and J ends, which lost 1 base and 0 bases, there was a span of 13 bases. The CDR3 consists of 16 residues.

The chain has TRBV7-9 and TRBJ2-2, with D perhaps TRBD2 (6 bases). The germline V and J ends were trimmed by 3 bases and 2 bases, with 10 bases remaining between them. This CDR3 has 15 amino acids. Germline V lookup: CDR1 SEHNR, CDR2 FQNEAQ (reference sequence). For the CDR3, the DNA is TGTGCCAGCAGCTTCTTAGCGGCCAACACCGGGGAGCTGTTTTTT. Protein: CASSFLAANTGELFF.